This TCR beta chain was retrieved from a study of T cell clonotyping in hematopoietic cell transplantation. Assay used: immunoSEQ multiplex PCR; TCRdb lists only in-frame clones, some missing. The profile covers 25,000 to 35,000 clones, with under 95% appearing a single time and 2% to 2.5% taken by the ten largest. Whole-study results and caveats: At the given depth, recipient repertoires were over 95% de novo clonotypes. Cells were unsorted, so CD4 and CD8 contributions were not separated.

Regarding time point: recipient sample about 28 days before transplant, after cytoreduction. Judged by abundance, this clone is medium-sized. Its matching antigen is unknown. Trimming took off 3 bases at V and 2 bases at J, with 7 bases between the two ends. The CDR3 runs 12 residues. Per the germline V gene, CDR1 is SQVTM and CDR2 is ANQGSEA. Here the sequenced sample was peripheral blood mononuclear cells, taken before stem cell transplant. The J gene is TRBJ1-2, the V gene TRBV29-1; D gene uncertain. The receptor comes from a man aged 45 to 65 with acute myeloid leukemia. Some clones in this sample may be carry-over from other donors' samples. The CDR3 sequence is CSVEEGNYGYTF. CDR3 in DNA: TGCAGCGTTGAGGAAGGGAACTATGGCTACACCTTC.